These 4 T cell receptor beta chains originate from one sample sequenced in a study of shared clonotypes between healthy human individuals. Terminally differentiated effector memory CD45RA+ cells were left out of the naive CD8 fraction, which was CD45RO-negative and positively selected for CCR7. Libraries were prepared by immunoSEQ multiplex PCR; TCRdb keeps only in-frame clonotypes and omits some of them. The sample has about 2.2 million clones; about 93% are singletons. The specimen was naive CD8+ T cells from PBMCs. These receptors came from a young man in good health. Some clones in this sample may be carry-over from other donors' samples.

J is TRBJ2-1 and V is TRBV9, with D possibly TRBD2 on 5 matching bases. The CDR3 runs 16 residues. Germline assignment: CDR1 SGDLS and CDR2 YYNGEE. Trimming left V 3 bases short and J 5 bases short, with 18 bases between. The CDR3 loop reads CASSAFEGPSHNEQFF. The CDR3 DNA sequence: TGTGCCAGCAGCGCGTTTGAGGGCCCGAGCCACAATGAGCAGTTCTTC.

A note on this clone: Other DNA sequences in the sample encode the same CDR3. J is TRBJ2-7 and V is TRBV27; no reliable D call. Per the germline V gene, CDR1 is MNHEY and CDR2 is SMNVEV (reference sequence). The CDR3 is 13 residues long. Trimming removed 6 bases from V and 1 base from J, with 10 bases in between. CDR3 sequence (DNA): TGTGCCAGCAGAGCCGGACCTTCCTACGAGCAGTACTTC. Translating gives CASRAGPSYEQYF.

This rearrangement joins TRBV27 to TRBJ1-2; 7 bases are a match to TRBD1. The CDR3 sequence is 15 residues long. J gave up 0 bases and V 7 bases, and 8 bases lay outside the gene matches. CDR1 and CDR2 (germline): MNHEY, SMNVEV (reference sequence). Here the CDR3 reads CASKVGQAANYGYTF. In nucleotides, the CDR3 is TGTGCCAGCAAAGTTGGACAGGCCGCTAACTATGGCTACACCTTC.

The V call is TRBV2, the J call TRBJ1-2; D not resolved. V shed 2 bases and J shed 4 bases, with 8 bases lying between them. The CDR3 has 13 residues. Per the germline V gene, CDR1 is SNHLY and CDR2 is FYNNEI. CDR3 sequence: CASSESWGYGYTF. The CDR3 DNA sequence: TGTGCCAGCAGTGAATCCTGGGGCTATGGCTACACCTTC.